Below are 15 T cell receptor beta chains sequenced from a single sample in a study of T cell repertoires in cytomegalovirus infection. These receptors lack a known antigen. One entry per CDR3 protein results from TCRdb running MiXCR on the reads. Counted here are about 110,000 distinct CDR3 sequences, 10% occurring once; the ten biggest clones make up approximately 33%. The sample consisted of PBMCs, sequenced either directly or after in vitro stimulation (not recorded which). The receptors stem from a human donor in good health (CMV status not recorded). Some clones in this sample may be carry-over from other donors' samples.

The genes are TRBV13 and TRBJ2-1; 8 bases are shared with TRBD2. The germline gives CDR1 PRHDT, CDR2 FYEKMQ (reference sequence). Germline trimming cut 7 bases from V and 0 bases from J; bases unmatched to any gene: 2. The CDR3 has 14 amino acids. The CDR3 DNA is TGTGCCAGCAAGCGGGAGAGCTCCTACAATGAGCAGTTCTTC. This codes for CASKRESSYNEQFF.

The table lists this clonotype with many counts. The chain couples TRBV7-9 to TRBJ1-6; D gene ambiguous. Deletions cut 7 bases from V and 7 bases from J, with 11 bases between. The germline gives CDR1 SEHNR, CDR2 FQNEAQ (reference sequence). The CDR3 covers 13 residues. In DNA, the CDR3 is TGTGCCAGCAACCAGAAACCCAATTCACCCCTCCACTTT. Encoded protein: CASNQKPNSPLHF.

This clonotype has at least ten counts. The CDR3: CASSSPGLSTDTQYF. CDR3 in DNA: TGTGCCAGCAGCTCTCCGGGACTTAGCACAGATACGCAGTATTTT. V is TRBV7-2 and J is TRBJ2-3; D possibly corresponds to TRBD2 (6 bases). CDR3 size: 15 residues. The V and J ends lost 4 bases and 0 bases respectively, with 11 bases between them. Germline CDR1 is SGHTA and CDR2 is FQGNSA.

This chain uses TRBV11-3 with TRBJ2-6, with D unclear. Trimming removed 5 bases at V and 0 bases at J, with 8 bases between. CDR1 SGHNT and CDR2 YENEEA come from the germline V gene. CDR3 length equals 15 residues. CDR3 DNA sequence: TGTGCCAGCAGCGCCGGAGTCTCTGGGGCCAACGTCCTGACTTTC. This gives the protein CASSAGVSGANVLTF.

This clonotype was counted a few times. V and J are TRBV28 and TRBJ2-2; the match to TRBD2 covers 9 bases. CDR1 is MDHEN and CDR2 is SYDVKM in the germline V gene. Trimming at V came to 5 bases and at J to 2 bases, leaving 9 bases not matched to a gene. This CDR3 has 17 residues. CDR3 in DNA: TGTGCCAGCAGTCTCGTGGCGGGGGGGTTAAACACCGGGGAGCTGTTTTTT. Amino acid sequence: CASSLVAGGLNTGELFF.

This rearrangement joins TRBV29-1 to TRBJ1-1, with D perhaps matching TRBD1 (6 bases). Germline lookup yields CDR1 SQVTM and CDR2 ANQGSEA. Trimming removed 5 bases at V and 0 bases at J, with 10 bases between. The CDR3 consists of 13 residues. CDR3 loop: CSVSQGVNTEAFF. The CDR3 region has the DNA TGCAGCGTTTCACAGGGTGTGAACACTGAAGCTTTCTTT.

This clonotype was found many times. This chain uses TRBV11-2 with TRBJ2-7; TRBD1 matches 9 bases. The V gene's germline CDR1 is SGHAT and CDR2 FQNNGV. V lost 5 bases to trimming and J lost 3 bases; unmatched junction nucleotides: 14. The CDR3 covers 17 residues. Here the CDR3 DNA reads TGTGCCAGCAGCCCCTCACCCGGACAGGGGCTCCGCTACGAGCAGTACGTC. Its protein product is CASSPSPGQGLRYEQYV.

The chain combines TRBV19 with TRBJ1-5; D gene unclear. Germline V gene data show CDR1 as LNHDA and CDR2 as SQIVND (reference sequence). V was trimmed by 7 bases and J by 6 bases, leaving 16 bases between them. The CDR3 extends over 14 amino acids. The CDR3 nucleotides are TGTGCCAGTATCGCGAGGGCAACAAGTCAGCCCCAGCATTTT. This encodes CASIARATSQPQHF.

The sample holds many counts of this clonotype. The gene calls are TRBV28 and TRBJ1-2; no clear D. CDR1 is MDHEN, CDR2 SYDVKM, per germline. V gave up 5 bases and J gave up 5 bases, with 12 bases separating them. CDR3 length: 13 amino acids. The CDR3 sequence: CASSLVGRYGYTF. Here the CDR3 DNA reads TGTGCCAGCAGTCTAGTTGGGAGATATGGCTACACCTTC.

In its sample, this clonotype was seen many times. The gene calls are TRBV7-2 and TRBJ2-3, with 12 bases matching TRBD2. This CDR3 is built from 15 residues. Germline CDR1 reads SGHTA; CDR2 reads FQGNSA. With 6 bases clipped from V and 14 bases from J, the junction kept 15 bases outside the gene matches. CDR3 nucleotides: TGTGCCAGCAGATCCGGACTAGCGGGAACCCCCCCGGTGTATTTT. This codes for CASRSGLAGTPPVYF.

This clonotype appeared a few times. The chain uses TRBV23-1 and TRBJ2-7, with D unresolved. TRBV23-1 is flagged as an ORF with uncertain function. V was shortened by 8 bases and J by 3 bases, with 8 bases between the two germline ends. This CDR3 contains 11 residues. This CDR3 is CASPSYYEQYV. The CDR3 DNA reads TGCGCCAGCCCGAGTTACTACGAGCAGTACGTC.

This clonotype occurred a few times. The chain is built from TRBV18 and TRBJ2-3; D might be TRBD1 (6 bases). Germline values: CDR1 KGHSH, CDR2 LQKENI. The V and J ends lost 3 bases and 5 bases respectively, with 15 bases between them. The CDR3 has 15 amino acids. The CDR3 sequence is CASSPDGIQGDTQYF. CDR3 bases: TGTGCCAGCTCACCTGACGGGATACAGGGAGATACGCAGTATTTT.

V is TRBV29-1 and J is TRBJ2-3; 7 bases line up with TRBD2. Unmatched junction bases numbered 9, after V lost 6 bases and J lost 15 bases. The CDR3 length is 10 residues. Germline V gene sequence: CDR1 SQVTM, CDR2 ANQGSEA. CDR3 region: CSVDEAGSYF. The CDR3 DNA follows: TGCAGCGTAGACGAAGCGGGGTCCTATTTT.

This sequence joins TRBV20-1 and TRBJ1-2; D might be TRBD1 (6 bases). Trimming took off 0 bases at V and 8 bases at J, with 16 bases between the two ends. This CDR3 has 14 residues. The germline gives CDR1 DFQATT, CDR2 SNEGSKA (reference sequence). The CDR3 DNA reads as TGCAGTGCTAGAGATTCGGGGGGGCCGCGGGGCTACACCTTC. Its protein is CSARDSGGPRGYTF.

This clonotype appeared many times. The rearrangement links TRBV7-3 to TRBJ2-3; D gene uncertain. The CDR3 is 15 residues long. Germline CDR1 is SGHTA and CDR2 is FQGTGA. Trimming cost V 4 bases and J 0 bases, with 11 bases left between them. CDR3 in DNA: TGTGCCAGCAGCTCCGTGGGGTTAAGCACAGATACGCAGTATTTT. Translated: CASSSVGLSTDTQYF.